Following are 16 T cell receptor beta chains from one sample sequenced in a study of siplizumab effects on memory and regulatory T cells (dated by TCRdb to the late 2010s). The library was produced with the immunoSEQ multiplex PCR assay. As stored in TCRdb, this immuneACCESS dataset retains in-frame rearrangements with V and J assigned. A fraction of the clones does not appear; measured against another copy, unresolved V genes explain less than half of the discrepancy, and the remainder lacks a known reason. The sample table records about 50,000 clones; less than 90% of these occur just once. Less than 0.35% of the sample is held by the ten biggest clonotypes. The sequenced sample was naive CD8+ T cells sorted from blood. Taken with the paper, the label for cell subset or site translates to: unstimulated naive T cells. These receptors all stem from a human donor in good health.

The V call is TRBV6-4, the J call TRBJ2-2; no clear D. Germline CDR1 and CDR2: MRHNA and SNTAGT. Between the trimmed V and J ends, which lost 0 bases and 3 bases, there was a span of 20 bases. This CDR3 has 19 amino acids. The CDR3 region has the DNA TGTGCCAGCAGTGACTCGGTTGGCAACCCCCTTGTGTACACCGGGGAGCTGTTTTTT. It codes for CASSDSVGNPLVYTGELFF.

The chain recombines TRBV19 with TRBJ1-1; D may be TRBD1 (5 bases). The CDR3 length is 13 residues. CDR1 LNHDA and CDR2 SQIVND come from the germline V gene (reference sequence). Trimming stripped 3 bases from V and 4 bases from J, with 9 bases between. The CDR3 DNA reads TGTGCCAGTAGTATTATAGGGGTCACTGAAGCTTTCTTT. Translating it yields CASSIIGVTEAFF.

The chain recombines TRBV7-9 with TRBJ2-1; D possibly corresponds to TRBD1 (5 bases). In germline, CDR1 is SEHNR, CDR2 FQNEAQ (reference sequence). Trimming cost V 3 bases and J 4 bases, with 13 bases left between them. The CDR3 is 15 amino acids. The CDR3 nucleotides are TGTGCCAGCAGCTTTACCAGGGCCACTTACAATGAGCAGTTCTTC. This encodes CASSFTRATYNEQFF.

The chain employs TRBV19 and TRBJ2-7; a weak D match, TRBD2 (6 bases). CDR3 length equals 15 residues. The germline V and J ends were trimmed by 3 bases and 3 bases, with 15 bases remaining between them. Per the germline V gene, CDR1 is LNHDA and CDR2 is SQIVND (reference sequence). In nucleotides, the CDR3 is TGTGCCAGTAGTATGGGAGGAGGGATGTTCTACGAGCAGTACTTC. This translates into CASSMGGGMFYEQYF.

The chain links TRBV5-1 to TRBJ2-7, with a possible D match to TRBD2 (5 bases). Deletions cut 1 base from V and 5 bases from J, with 13 bases between. The CDR3 sequence is 14 residues long. In germline, CDR1 is SGHRS, CDR2 YFSETQ. The CDR3: CASSLMAGPDEQYF. CDR3 sequence (DNA): TGCGCCAGCAGCTTGATGGCGGGTCCGGACGAGCAGTACTTC.

CDR3 nucleotides: TGTGCCAGCAGTTTTATAGGACAGGGGATTGAAGCTTTCTTT. Residues: CASSFIGQGIEAFF. The chain links TRBV27 to TRBJ1-1, with 9 bases matching TRBD1. This CDR3 region has 14 residues. In germline, CDR1 is MNHEY, CDR2 SMNVEV (reference sequence). J was trimmed by 7 bases and V by 3 bases; bases with no gene match: 6.

The rearrangement links TRBV6-4 to TRBJ1-2, with D perhaps TRBD1 (6 bases). Deletions cut 5 bases from V and 8 bases from J, with 21 bases between. CDR1 is MRHNA and CDR2 is SNTAGT in the germline V gene. The length of the CDR3 is 15 residues. The CDR3 spells CASSPTTGHPSGYTF. The DNA of the CDR3 is TGTGCCAGCAGTCCTACTACGGGACACCCGTCCGGCTACACCTTC.

The chain recombines TRBV15 with TRBJ2-7; a weak D match, TRBD1 (6 bases). V shed 5 bases and J shed 3 bases, with 14 bases lying between them. This CDR3 has 14 amino acids. Germline CDR1 and CDR2: LNHNV and YYDKDF (reference sequence). CDR3 amino acids: CATSYPGTNYEQYF. The CDR3 coding sequence is TGTGCCACCAGCTACCCCGGGACAAACTACGAGCAGTACTTC.

This chain links TRBV27 with TRBJ2-7; 13 nucleotides align to TRBD2. Germline V gives CDR1 MNHEY, CDR2 SMNVEV (reference sequence). CDR3 length equals 15 residues. After removal of 5 bases from V and 4 bases from J, the junction contained 5 bases not matched to a gene. In DNA, the CDR3 is TGTGCCAGCAGTCAGGGACTAGCGGGACAATACGAGCAGTACTTC. Encoded protein: CASSQGLAGQYEQYF.

V and J are TRBV6-5 and TRBJ1-5, with D unclear. The CDR3 sequence is 14 residues long. Per the germline V gene, CDR1 is MNHEY and CDR2 is SVGAGI. The V gene lost 7 bases and the J gene lost 1 base, with 11 bases spanning the gap. The CDR3 nucleotides are TGTGCCAGCAAGACGGGGTCCAGCAATCAGCCCCAGCATTTT. Protein product: CASKTGSSNQPQHF.

This chain links TRBV27 with TRBJ2-7, with 9 bases aligning to TRBD1. Looked up from germline, CDR1 is MNHEY and CDR2 is SMNVEV (reference sequence). This CDR3 spans 15 amino acids. Trimming removed 6 bases from V and 2 bases from J; junction bases left unmatched: 8. The CDR3 loop reads CASSTTGQGPYEQYF. The CDR3 region has the DNA TGTGCCAGCAGCACAACGGGACAGGGTCCCTACGAGCAGTACTTC.

J is TRBJ2-1 and V is TRBV11-2; D is undetermined. Germline V gene sequence: CDR1 SGHAT, CDR2 FQNNGV. CDR3 length equals 12 residues. Trimming cost V 5 bases and J 1 base, with 3 bases left between them. CDR3: CASSPSYNEQFF. CDR3 DNA sequence: TGTGCCAGCAGCCCTTCCTACAATGAGCAGTTCTTC. The full variable domain, completed using reference TRBV11-2 and TRBJ2-1, is EAGVAQSPRYKIIEKRQSVAFWCNPISGHATLYWYQQILGQGPKLLIQFQNNGVVDDSQLPKDRFSAERLKGVDSTLKIQPAKLEDSAVYLCASSPSYNEQFFGPGTRLTVL.

Only one count was recorded for this clone. This chain links TRBV29-1 with TRBJ1-4; a possible D gene is TRBD1 (5 bases). Germline CDR1 SQVTM, CDR2 ANQGSEA. This CDR3 spans 15 amino acids. As DNA, the CDR3 is TGCAGGGTTCCGACTCGTCGGGGGGCTAATGAAAAACTGTTTTTT. Translating it yields CRVPTRRGANEKLFF.

V is TRBV4-1 and J is TRBJ1-1; D gene ambiguous. Trimming stripped 5 bases from V and 1 base from J, with 17 bases between. This CDR3 is 16 amino acids long. CDR1 MGHRA and CDR2 YSYEKL come from the germline V gene. CDR3 region: CASSGALGSSNTEAFF. The CDR3 nucleotides are TGCGCCAGCAGCGGAGCGTTGGGCAGTTCGAACACTGAAGCTTTCTTT.

This rearrangement joins TRBV5-1 to TRBJ1-4, with a possible D match to TRBD1 (5 bases). CDR1 and CDR2 (germline): SGHRS, YFSETQ. V shed 0 bases and J shed 0 bases, with 12 bases lying between them. The CDR3 runs 17 residues. CDR3 sequence reads: CASSLVGTMATNEKLFF. The CDR3 bases are TGCGCCAGCAGCTTGGTGGGGACGATGGCAACTAATGAAAAACTGTTTTTT.

The chain uses TRBV27 and TRBJ1-4; D is uncertain. The CDR3 has 12 residues. Per the germline V gene, CDR1 is MNHEY and CDR2 is SMNVEV (reference sequence). The germline V and J ends were trimmed by 5 bases and 12 bases, with 13 bases remaining between them. Here the CDR3 reads CASSVTLLQLFF. CDR3 DNA sequence: TGTGCCAGCAGTGTTACTCTACTACAACTGTTTTTT.